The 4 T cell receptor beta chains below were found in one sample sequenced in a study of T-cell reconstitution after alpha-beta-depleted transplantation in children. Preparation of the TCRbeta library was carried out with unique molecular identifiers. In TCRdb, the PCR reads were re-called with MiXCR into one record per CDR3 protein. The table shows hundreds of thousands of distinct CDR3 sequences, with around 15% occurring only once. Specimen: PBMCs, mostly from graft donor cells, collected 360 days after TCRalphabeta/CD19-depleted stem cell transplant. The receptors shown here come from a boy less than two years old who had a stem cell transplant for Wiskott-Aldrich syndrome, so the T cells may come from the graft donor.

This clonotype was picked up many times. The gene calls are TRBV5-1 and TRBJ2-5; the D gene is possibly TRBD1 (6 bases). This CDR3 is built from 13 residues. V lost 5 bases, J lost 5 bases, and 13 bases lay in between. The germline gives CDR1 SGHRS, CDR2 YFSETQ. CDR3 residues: CASRTTGSETQYF. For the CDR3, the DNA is TGCGCCAGCAGAACAACAGGGAGCGAGACCCAGTACTTC. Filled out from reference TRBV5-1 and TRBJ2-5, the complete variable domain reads KAGVTQTPRYLIKTRGQQVTLSCSPISGHRSVSWYQQTPGQGLQFLFEYFSETQRNKGNFPGRFSGRQFSNSRSEMNVSTLELGDSALYLCASRTTGSETQYFGPGTRLLVL.

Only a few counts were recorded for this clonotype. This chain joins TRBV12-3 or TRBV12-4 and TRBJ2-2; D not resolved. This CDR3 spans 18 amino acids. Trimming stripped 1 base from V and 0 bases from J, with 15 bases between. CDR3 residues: CASSLGPPLRANTGELFF. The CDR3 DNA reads TGTGCCAGCAGTTTAGGCCCCCCCCTCCGCGCGAACACCGGGGAGCTGTTTTTT.

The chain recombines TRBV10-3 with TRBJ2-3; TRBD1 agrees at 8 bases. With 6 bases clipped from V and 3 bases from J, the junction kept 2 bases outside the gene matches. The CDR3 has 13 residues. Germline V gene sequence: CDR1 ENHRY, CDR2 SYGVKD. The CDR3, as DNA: TGTGCCATCAGCGGACAGGGAACAGATACGCAGTATTTT. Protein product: CAISGQGTDTQYF.

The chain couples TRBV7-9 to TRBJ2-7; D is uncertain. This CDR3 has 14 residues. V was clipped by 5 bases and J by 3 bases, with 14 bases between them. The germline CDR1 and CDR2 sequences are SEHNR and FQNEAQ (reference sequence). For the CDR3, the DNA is TGTGCCAGCAGCCGGCCCTTTAGGGACTACGAGCAGTACTTC. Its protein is CASSRPFRDYEQYF.